The 5 T cell receptor beta chains presented below share a single source sample, sequenced in a study of T cells after yellow fever vaccination (dated by TCRdb to the late 2010s). Libraries were made using 5' RACE. Sequenced on an Illumina HiSeq 2500. The raw public reads went through TCRdb reprocessing: fastp at Q25, MiXCR clone calling, in-frame beta chains kept. Every CDR3 protein is listed once, alongside the most common genes and DNA of its rows. The sample records approximately 550,000 distinct CDR3 sequences, approximately 13% of which are singletons. The leading ten clones occupy more than 13% of the sample. The sample's treatment or condition label is to be understood as: live attenuated yellow fever vaccine strain. Specimen: PBMCs, collected on the day of the yellow fever booster vaccination. All receptors derive from a man younger than 40 who received the YFV17D yellow fever vaccine.

The V and J genes are TRBV6-1 and TRBJ1-2, with D possibly matching TRBD1 (5 bases). V was trimmed by 7 bases and J by 0 bases, leaving 12 bases between them. CDR3 length: 14 amino acids. CDR1 and CDR2 from the germline V gene are MNHNS and SASEGT. The CDR3 is CASKQTDTNYGYTF. In DNA form, the CDR3 reads TGTGCCAGCAAACAGACAGACACTAACTATGGCTACACCTTC.

This clonotype was detected a few times. This chain links TRBV12-3 or TRBV12-4 with TRBJ1-2; 8 nucleotides align to TRBD1. The CDR3 runs 15 residues. Germline trimming cut 6 bases from V and 3 bases from J; bases unmatched to any gene: 9. The CDR3: CASRETGAGDYGYTF. In nucleotides, the CDR3 is TGTGCCAGCAGGGAGACAGGGGCCGGGGACTATGGCTACACCTTC.

The V call is TRBV7-2, the J call TRBJ2-3; 9 nucleotides align to TRBD1. CDR1 is SGHTA, CDR2 FQGNSA, per germline. V trimming: 5 bases; J trimming: 6 bases; junction bases outside the gene matches: 6. CDR3 size: 14 residues. In DNA form, the CDR3 reads TGTGCCAGCAGCCCAGGGACAGGGTTTGATACGCAGTATTTT. Encoded protein: CASSPGTGFDTQYF.

The chain recombines TRBV29-1 with TRBJ2-3, with 7 bases fitting TRBD1. The CDR3 extends over 15 amino acids. CDR1 and CDR2 from the germline V gene are SQVTM and ANQGSEA. Germline trimming cut 4 bases from V and 0 bases from J; bases unmatched to any gene: 7. The DNA of the CDR3 is TGCAGCGTTGTCAGACAGGGCCCAAGCACAGATACGCAGTATTTT. Translating gives CSVVRQGPSTDTQYF.

The chain is built from TRBV5-6 and TRBJ2-3; D is possibly TRBD2 (5 bases). Between the trimmed V and J ends, which lost 4 bases and 4 bases, there was a span of 19 bases. Per the germline V gene, CDR1 is SGHDT and CDR2 is YYEEEE. CDR3 length: 16 amino acids. DNA for the CDR3: TGTGCCAGCAGCCCATGGTTGAGGGATGGCCCAGATACGCAGTATTTT. Translated: CASSPWLRDGPDTQYF.